This entry describes one T cell receptor beta chain. Its antigen is undetermined. The CDR3 consists of 11 residues. In germline, CDR1 is MNHEY, CDR2 SMNVEV (reference sequence). V dropped 3 bases and J dropped 11 bases, with 10 bases sitting between them. The PCR used 60 Vbeta and 13 Jbeta primers. The table came from immunoSEQ multiplex PCR; TCRdb's copy has only in-frame clones and leaves some out. The sample shows over 80,000 clones, more than 70% of them seen only once. This specimen belongs to a study of cytomegalovirus exposure and HLA in healthy donors. Study-level results: A later analysis reportedly found fewer N-insertions in an Asian-associated ancestry cluster than the approximately 670-donor mean.

The TCR sequence derives from a man aged 40-50 years in good health and CMV-seronegative. The chain carries TRBV27 and TRBJ1-1; tentatively, D is TRBD1 (5 bases). The sequenced sample was PBMCs. The CDR3 loop is CASSLGGTAFF. The DNA of the CDR3 is TGTGCCAGCAGTTTGGGGGGGACGGCTTTCTTT.